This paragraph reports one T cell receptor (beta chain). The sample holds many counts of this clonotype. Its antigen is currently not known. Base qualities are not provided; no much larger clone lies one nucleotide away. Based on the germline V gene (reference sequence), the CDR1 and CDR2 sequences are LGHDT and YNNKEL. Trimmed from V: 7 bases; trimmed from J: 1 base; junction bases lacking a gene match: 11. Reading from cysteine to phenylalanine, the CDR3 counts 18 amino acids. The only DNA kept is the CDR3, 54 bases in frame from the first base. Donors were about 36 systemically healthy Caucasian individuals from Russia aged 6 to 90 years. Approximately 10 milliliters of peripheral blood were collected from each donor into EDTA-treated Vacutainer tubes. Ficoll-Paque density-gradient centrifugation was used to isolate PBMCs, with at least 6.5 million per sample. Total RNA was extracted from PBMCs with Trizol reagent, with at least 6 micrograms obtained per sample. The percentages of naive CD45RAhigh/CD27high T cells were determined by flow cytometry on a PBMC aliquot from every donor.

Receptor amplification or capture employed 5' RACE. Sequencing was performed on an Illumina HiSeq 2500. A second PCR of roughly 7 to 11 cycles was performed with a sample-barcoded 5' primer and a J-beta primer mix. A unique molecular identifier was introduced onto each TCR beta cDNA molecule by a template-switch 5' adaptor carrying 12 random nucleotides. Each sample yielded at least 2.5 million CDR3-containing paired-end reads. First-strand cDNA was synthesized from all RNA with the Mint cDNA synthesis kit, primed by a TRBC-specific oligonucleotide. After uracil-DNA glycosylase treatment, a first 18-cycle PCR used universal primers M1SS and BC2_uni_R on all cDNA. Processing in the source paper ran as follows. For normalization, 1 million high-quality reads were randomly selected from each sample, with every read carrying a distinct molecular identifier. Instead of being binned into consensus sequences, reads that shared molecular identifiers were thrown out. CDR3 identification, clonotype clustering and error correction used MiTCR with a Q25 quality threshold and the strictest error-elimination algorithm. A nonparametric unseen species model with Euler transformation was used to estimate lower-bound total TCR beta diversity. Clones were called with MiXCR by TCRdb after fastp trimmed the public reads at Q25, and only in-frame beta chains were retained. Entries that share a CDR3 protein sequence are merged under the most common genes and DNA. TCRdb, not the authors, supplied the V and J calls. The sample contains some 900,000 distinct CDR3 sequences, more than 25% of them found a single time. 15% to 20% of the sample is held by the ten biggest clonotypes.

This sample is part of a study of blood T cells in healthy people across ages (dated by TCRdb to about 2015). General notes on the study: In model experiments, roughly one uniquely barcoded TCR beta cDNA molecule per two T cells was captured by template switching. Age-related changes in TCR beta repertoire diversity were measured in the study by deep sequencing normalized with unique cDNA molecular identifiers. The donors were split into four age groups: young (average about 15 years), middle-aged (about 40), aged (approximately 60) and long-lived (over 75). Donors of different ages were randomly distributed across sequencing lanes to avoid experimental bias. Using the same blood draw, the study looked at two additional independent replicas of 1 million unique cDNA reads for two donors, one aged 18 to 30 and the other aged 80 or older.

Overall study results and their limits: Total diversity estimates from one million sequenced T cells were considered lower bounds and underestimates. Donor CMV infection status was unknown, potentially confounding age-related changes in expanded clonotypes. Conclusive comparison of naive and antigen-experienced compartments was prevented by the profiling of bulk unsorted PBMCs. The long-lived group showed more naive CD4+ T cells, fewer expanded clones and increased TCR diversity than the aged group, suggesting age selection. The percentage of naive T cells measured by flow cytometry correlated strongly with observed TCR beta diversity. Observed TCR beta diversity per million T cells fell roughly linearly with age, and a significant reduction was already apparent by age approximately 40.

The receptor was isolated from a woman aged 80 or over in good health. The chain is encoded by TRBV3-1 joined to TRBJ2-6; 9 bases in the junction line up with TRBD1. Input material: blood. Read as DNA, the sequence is TGTGCCAGCATCTTAAGTAACAGGGGGCTGTCTGGGGCCAACGTCCTGACTTTC. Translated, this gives CASILSNRGLSGANVLTF.